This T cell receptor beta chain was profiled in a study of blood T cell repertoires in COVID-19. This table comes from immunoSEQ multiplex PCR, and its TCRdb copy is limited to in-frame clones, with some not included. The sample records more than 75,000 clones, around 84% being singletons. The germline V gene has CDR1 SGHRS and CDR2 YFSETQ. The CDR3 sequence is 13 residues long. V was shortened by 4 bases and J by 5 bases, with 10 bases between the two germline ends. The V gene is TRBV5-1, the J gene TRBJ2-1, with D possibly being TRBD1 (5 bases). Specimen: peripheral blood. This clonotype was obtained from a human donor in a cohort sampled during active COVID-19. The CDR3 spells CASSTGPDNEQFF. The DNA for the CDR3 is TGCGCCAGCAGCACAGGACCGGACAATGAGCAGTTCTTC.